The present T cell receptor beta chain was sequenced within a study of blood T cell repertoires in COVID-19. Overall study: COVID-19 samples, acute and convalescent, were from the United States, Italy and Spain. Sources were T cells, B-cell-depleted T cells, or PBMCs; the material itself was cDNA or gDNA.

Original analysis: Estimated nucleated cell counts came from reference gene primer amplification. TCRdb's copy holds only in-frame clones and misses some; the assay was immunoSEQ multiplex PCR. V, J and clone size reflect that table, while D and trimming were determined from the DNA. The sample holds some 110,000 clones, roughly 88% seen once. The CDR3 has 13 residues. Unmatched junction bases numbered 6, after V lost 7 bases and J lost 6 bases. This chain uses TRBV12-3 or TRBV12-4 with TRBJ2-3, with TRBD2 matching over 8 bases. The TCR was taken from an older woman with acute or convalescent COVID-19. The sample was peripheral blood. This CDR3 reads CASKSGGRDTQYF. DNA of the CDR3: TGTGCCAGCAAATCGGGAGGGAGGGATACGCAGTATTTT.